This T cell receptor beta chain stems from a study of cytomegalovirus exposure and HLA in healthy donors. On the study more broadly: A data release that came early held 80 million or so unique TCRs from HLA-typed donors.

Turning to this clone: The antigen is undetermined.

Primers: 60 Vbeta forward and 13 Jbeta reverse. Produced via immunoSEQ multiplex PCR; TCRdb's table is partial and in-frame only. The data hold about 240,000 clones, with around 80% observed a single time. Study outcomes and limitations: For cytomegalovirus status, the classifier reportedly gave diagnoses with high specificity and sensitivity.

The CDR3 has 14 amino acids. Trimming left V 2 bases short and J 4 bases short, with 11 bases between. Looked up from germline, CDR1 is KGHSH and CDR2 is LQKENI. Specimen: PBMCs. This TCR came from a woman aged 40 to 50 in good health and CMV-seropositive. The chain is built from TRBV18 and TRBJ1-2, with D possibly matching TRBD1 (6 bases). CDR3 residues: CASSPTQGTYGYTF. In DNA, the CDR3 is TGTGCCAGCTCACCAACCCAGGGGACCTATGGCTACACCTTC.